This T cell receptor beta chain was retrieved from a study of OX40 agonist ivuxolimab in advanced cancers. This clone has a single count. What it binds is unknown. The assay was immunoSEQ multiplex PCR, and TCRdb's table has in-frame clones only and misses some. Of approximately 13,000 clones in the sample, about 68% were seen once. Blood sampling took place at baseline, cycle 4 day 1, and cycle 7 day 1. J lost 4 bases, V lost 3 bases, and 7 bases had no gene match. This CDR3 region has 15 residues. Germline CDR1 MDHEN, CDR2 SYDVKM. Study-wide results and caveats: Circulating CD4+ and CD8+ T cells showed clonal expansion by week 6 at 0.1 to 3.0 mg/kg.

This receptor was taken from an adult with an advanced solid tumor such as melanoma, head and neck, liver or kidney cancer. The chain couples TRBV28 to TRBJ2-3; 7 bases are a match to TRBD2. The sequenced sample was CD4+ or CD8+ T cells sorted from blood, obtained in a trial of the OX40 agonist ivuxolimab. The CDR3 loop reads CASSFLREMADTQYF. The CDR3 DNA sequence: TGTGCCAGCAGTTTTTTGCGGGAGATGGCAGATACGCAGTATTTT.